This T cell receptor (beta chain) was profiled in a study of early T cells in non-severe SARS-CoV-2 infection. Unique molecular identifiers were attached to individual cDNA molecules. TCRdb itself ran the 5' RACE reads through MiXCR, one entry per CDR3 protein. The profile shows 50,000 to 75,000 distinct CDR3 sequences, around 11% of them singletons. Trimming cost V 3 bases and J 2 bases; bases outside gene matches: 3. CDR3 length: 14 amino acids. CDR1 and CDR2 (germline): SEHNR, FQNEAQ (reference sequence). This chain links TRBV7-9 with TRBJ1-2; 7 nucleotides line up with TRBD1. The TCR was taken from an adult who was a healthcare worker with PCR-confirmed SARS-CoV-2 infection or an uninfected control (not recorded which). The donor label of this sample is uncertain. The starting material was whole blood, obtained at baseline. CDR3 amino acids: CASSFRGMNYGYTF. The CDR3 region has the DNA TGTGCCAGCAGCTTCAGGGGGATGAACTATGGCTACACCTTC.